This TCR beta chain was identified during a study of blood T cell repertoires in COVID-19. Study details: Sources were T cells, B-cell-depleted T cells, or PBMCs; the material itself was cDNA or gDNA.

Assay: immunoSEQ multiplex PCR; the TCRdb copy retains only in-frame clones and omits some. In the table there are about 370,000 clones, around 92% of which are singletons. CDR1 is KGHSH, CDR2 LQKENI, per germline. V was trimmed by 0 bases and J by 4 bases, leaving 12 bases between them. This CDR3 contains 15 residues. The Seattle patients joined while their infection was active and were tracked longitudinally afterward. This chain joins TRBV18 and TRBJ1-2, with unresolved D. This TCR came from a woman aged 30 to 39 with COVID-19, enrolled during active disease. The sample taken for sequencing was peripheral blood. In DNA form, the CDR3 reads TGTGCCAGCTCACCACCGACCAGGTCGGTCTATGGCTACACCTTC. Its protein is CASSPPTRSVYGYTF.